A selection of T cell receptor beta chains follows, all from one sample in a study of Graves' ophthalmopathy and Graves' hyperthyroidism. Via MiXCR, TCRdb re-called the multiplex PCR reads, giving one row per CDR3 protein. The data contain some 1.1 million distinct CDR3 sequences, roughly 35% of them singletons. The sample comprised peripheral blood or thyroid tissue (not recorded which). The receptors were gathered from an adult man with Graves' hyperthyroidism. The CDR3 runs from the conserved cysteine through the conserved F or W. Fields, in order: V gene, D gene, J gene, clone size, CDR3 DNA, CDR3 protein. D genes are given only for firm matches. A row's size may be missing; if present it is once, few, many or a size class.

v_gene: TRBV9; d_gene: TRBD2; j_gene: TRBJ2-1; abundance: NA; CDR3nt: TGTGCCAGCAGCGTAATTAGCGGGAGGTCAAATGAGCAGTTCTTC; CDR3aa: CASSVISGRSNEQFF
v_gene: TRBV12-3/TRBV12-4; d_gene: NA; j_gene: TRBJ1-2; abundance: NA; CDR3nt: TGTGCCAGCAGTCTCCCGGGACCAAGCTATGGCTACACCTTC; CDR3aa: CASSLPGPSYGYTF
v_gene: TRBV10-3; d_gene: NA; j_gene: TRBJ2-5; abundance: NA; CDR3nt: TGTGCCATCTCAACAGCACAAGCGGCCCAGTACTTC; CDR3aa: CAISTAQAAQYF
v_gene: TRBV7-6; d_gene: TRBD1; j_gene: TRBJ1-4; abundance: few; CDR3nt: TGTGCCAGCAGCGTAAACAGGGGAGGGGCGACTAATGAAAAACTGTTTTTT; CDR3aa: CASSVNRGGATNEKLFF
v_gene: TRBV12-3/TRBV12-4; d_gene: NA; j_gene: TRBJ1-2; abundance: few; CDR3nt: TGTGCTAGTGGCCCGGGGGCAGGGGAAGGCTACACCTTC; CDR3aa: CASGPGAGEGYTF
v_gene: TRBV7-2; d_gene: TRBD2; j_gene: TRBJ2-5; abundance: NA; CDR3nt: TGTGCCAGCAGCTTAAATAGCGGGGGGCACCAAGAGACCCAGTACTTC; CDR3aa: CASSLNSGGHQETQYF
v_gene: TRBV18; d_gene: NA; j_gene: TRBJ2-7; abundance: NA; CDR3nt: TGTGCCAGCTCACGGGACACCTTGGCCGAGCAGTACTTC; CDR3aa: CASSRDTLAEQYF
v_gene: TRBV11-3; d_gene: TRBD1; j_gene: TRBJ2-1; abundance: NA; CDR3nt: TGTGCCAGCAGCACGGGACAGGGGGCGCTGGATGAGCAGTTCTTC; CDR3aa: CASSTGQGALDEQFF
v_gene: TRBV7-6; d_gene: NA; j_gene: TRBJ1-1; abundance: many; CDR3nt: TGTGCCAGCAGTTTTTCCGGGAACACTGAAGCTTTCTTT; CDR3aa: CASSFSGNTEAFF
v_gene: TRBV7-8; d_gene: TRBD1; j_gene: TRBJ1-6; abundance: NA; CDR3nt: TGTGCCAGCATCGAGGGACAGGGGAGTTCACCCCTCCACTTT; CDR3aa: CASIEGQGSSPLHF
v_gene: TRBV29-1; d_gene: NA; j_gene: TRBJ1-2; abundance: NA; CDR3nt: TGCAGCGCCCACTCGACAGGAGGGGCCGAGAGCTACACCTTC; CDR3aa: CSAHSTGGAESYTF
v_gene: TRBV19; d_gene: NA; j_gene: TRBJ2-7; abundance: many; CDR3nt: TGTGCCAGTAGTACTCTCGCGGTCGACGAGCAGTACTTC; CDR3aa: CASSTLAVDEQYF
v_gene: TRBV5-8; d_gene: TRBD1; j_gene: TRBJ1-2; abundance: NA; CDR3nt: TGTGCCAGCAGCTTTGGTTGGACAGGGGCTAACTATGGCTACACCTTC; CDR3aa: CASSFGWTGANYGYTF
v_gene: TRBV6-1; d_gene: NA; j_gene: TRBJ1-4; abundance: NA; CDR3nt: TGTGCCAGCAGGAAATGGTTCCTGGGGTTTAATGAAAAACTGTTTTTT; CDR3aa: CASRKWFLGFNEKLFF
v_gene: TRBV25-1; d_gene: NA; j_gene: TRBJ2-5; abundance: many; CDR3nt: TGTGCCAGCAGTGAATATAGGAGCCAGGGGTTTGGGGAGACCCAGTACTTC; CDR3aa: CASSEYRSQGFGETQYF
v_gene: TRBV10-3; d_gene: TRBD2; j_gene: TRBJ2-7; abundance: many; CDR3nt: TGTGCCATCATGACTAGCACCTCCTACGAGCAGTACTTC; CDR3aa: CAIMTSTSYEQYF
v_gene: TRBV10-3; d_gene: NA; j_gene: TRBJ2-5; abundance: many; CDR3nt: TGTGCCATCAGTGGGGCAACCCAAGAGACCCAGTACTTC; CDR3aa: CAISGATQETQYF
v_gene: TRBV10-1; d_gene: NA; j_gene: TRBJ2-7; abundance: once; CDR3nt: TGCGCCAGCAGTGCCGGACTACCAGATACCCAGTACTTC; CDR3aa: CASSAGLPDTQYF
v_gene: TRBV7-9; d_gene: NA; j_gene: TRBJ1-6; abundance: many; CDR3nt: TGTGCCAGCAGCACGGGGAGGTCACCCCTCCACTTT; CDR3aa: CASSTGRSPLHF
v_gene: TRBV19; d_gene: NA; j_gene: TRBJ2-6; abundance: many; CDR3nt: TGTGCCAGTAAGGTACGGGTCTCTGGGGCCAACGTCCTGACTTTC; CDR3aa: CASKVRVSGANVLTF
v_gene: TRBV12-3/TRBV12-4; d_gene: TRBD1; j_gene: TRBJ1-1; abundance: NA; CDR3nt: TGTGCCACCGAAGTACAGGGGGGGACTGAAGCTTTCTTT; CDR3aa: CATEVQGGTEAFF
v_gene: TRBV20-1; d_gene: TRBD1; j_gene: TRBJ2-2; abundance: NA; CDR3nt: TGCAGTGTCGGCAGGGGGCATGGCGGGGAGCTGTTTTTT; CDR3aa: CSVGRGHGGELFF
v_gene: TRBV5-5; d_gene: NA; j_gene: TRBJ2-7; abundance: few; CDR3nt: TGTGCCAGCAGCATCGCTCGGGCGAGCTCCTACGAGCAGTACTTC; CDR3aa: CASSIARASSYEQYF
v_gene: TRBV7-9; d_gene: TRBD2; j_gene: TRBJ2-2; abundance: NA; CDR3nt: TGTGCCAGCAGACATCGAACGGGACCGCGGGAGCCAACCGGGGAGCTGTTTTTT; CDR3aa: CASRHRTGPREPTGELFF
v_gene: TRBV11-3; d_gene: NA; j_gene: TRBJ1-3; abundance: NA; CDR3nt: TGTGCCAGCAGCAGGGAGGGAAGCACCATATATTTT; CDR3aa: CASSREGSTIYF
v_gene: TRBV29-1; d_gene: NA; j_gene: TRBJ2-7; abundance: once; CDR3nt: TGCAGCGAAGGGGCGACCTACGAGCAGTACTTC; CDR3aa: CSEGATYEQYF
v_gene: TRBV20-1; d_gene: NA; j_gene: TRBJ2-7; abundance: few; CDR3nt: TGCAGTGCTAAGAATTACAAGGGTGGGGACGACGAGCAGTACTTC; CDR3aa: CSAKNYKGGDDEQYF
v_gene: TRBV6-6; d_gene: TRBD1; j_gene: TRBJ2-5; abundance: many; CDR3nt: TGTGCCAGCAGCCCCGGGACAGGGAACCAAGAGACCCAGTACTTC; CDR3aa: CASSPGTGNQETQYF
v_gene: TRBV19; d_gene: TRBD1; j_gene: TRBJ1-1; abundance: once; CDR3nt: TGTGCCAGTAGGGGGACAGTTGAAGCTTTCTTT; CDR3aa: CASRGTVEAFF
v_gene: TRBV7-9; d_gene: NA; j_gene: TRBJ1-4; abundance: many; CDR3nt: TGTGCCAGCAGCCCTATAGAGCAGGATGAAAAACTGTTTTTT; CDR3aa: CASSPIEQDEKLFF
v_gene: TRBV7-9; d_gene: TRBD1; j_gene: TRBJ2-7; abundance: few; CDR3nt: TGTGCCAGCAGAAAGAACCGGGACAGGGGTTACGAGCAGCACTTC; CDR3aa: CASRKNRDRGYEQHF
v_gene: TRBV11-3; d_gene: NA; j_gene: TRBJ1-5; abundance: NA; CDR3nt: TGTGCCAGCAGCACCGGACAGCCGAATTATAGCAATCAGCCCCAGCATTTT; CDR3aa: CASSTGQPNYSNQPQHF
v_gene: TRBV7-9; d_gene: TRBD2; j_gene: TRBJ2-5; abundance: NA; CDR3nt: TGCGCCAGCAGCTTGGGACCTAGCGGCCCGGTGAGGGAGACCCAGTACTTC; CDR3aa: CASSLGPSGPVRETQYF